These 32 T cell receptor beta chains were all obtained from the same sample, sequenced in a study of blood T cells in healthy people across ages. Primers used in a second PCR of roughly 6 to 12 cycles were a sample-barcoded 5' primer and a J-beta primer mix. TCRdb called the 5' RACE reads again in MiXCR, with one record for every CDR3 protein. The sample lists hundreds of thousands of distinct CDR3 sequences; roughly 43% were seen once. Specimen: blood. These receptor sequences come from a man of 80 years or more in good health.

This rearrangement joins TRBV12-3 or TRBV12-4 to TRBJ2-1; 7 positions match TRBD1. This CDR3 has 13 amino acids. Losses at the gene ends were 7 bases for V and 8 bases for J; bases not matched to a gene: 8. In nucleotides, the CDR3 is TGTGCCAGCACCCGGACAGGCTCCTATGAGCAGTTCTTC. It encodes CASTRTGSYEQFF.

This clonotype was counted between two and nine times. The CDR3 protein is CASSYGPPSDTQYF. CDR3 bases: TGTGCCAGCAGTTATGGTCCACCCTCCGATACGCAGTATTTT. The chain uses TRBV6-9 and TRBJ2-3; D is undetermined. CDR1 and CDR2 from the germline V gene are MNHGY and SVAAGI. The CDR3 runs 14 residues. The V end was cut by 2 bases, the J end by 6 bases, with 12 bases between.

This chain connects TRBV5-1 to TRBJ2-6; D gene uncertain. V lost 4 bases and J lost 0, with 5 bases in between. Germline CDR1 SGHRS, CDR2 YFSETQ. The CDR3 loop spans 14 amino acids. DNA for the CDR3: TGCGCCAGCAGCCAACGCTCTGGGGCCAACGTCCTGACTTTC. Its translation: CASSQRSGANVLTF.

V gene TRBV2 combines with J gene TRBJ1-2, with D maybe TRBD1 (5 bases). This CDR3 contains 14 residues. With 4 bases removed from V and 3 bases from J, the gap between germline ends came to 12 bases. Germline V gene lookup returns CDR1 SNHLY and CDR2 FYNNEI. The CDR3: CASSVISGHYGYTF. CDR3 DNA sequence: TGTGCCAGCAGTGTAATATCAGGGCACTATGGCTACACCTTC.

The V and J genes are TRBV2 and TRBJ2-1, with 8 bases matching TRBD2. Germline CDR1 SNHLY, CDR2 FYNNEI. V was clipped by 10 bases and J by 4 bases; unmatched bases: 15. The CDR3 consists of 16 residues. CDR3 in amino acids: CAIRDPGLAEYNEQFF. The CDR3 DNA is TGTGCCATTCGGGACCCCGGACTAGCAGAATACAATGAGCAGTTCTTC.

The chain uses TRBV13 and TRBJ1-6, with D possibly matching TRBD1 (5 bases). The germline CDR1 and CDR2 sequences are PRHDT and FYEKMQ (reference sequence). The CDR3 runs to 15 residues. Trimming left V 5 bases short and J 5 bases short, with 13 bases between. CDR3 nucleotides: TGTGCCAGCAGCGCCGTCGGGGGTAATAATTCACCCCTCCACTTT. Its translation is CASSAVGGNNSPLHF.

The count of this clonotype is one. This chain joins TRBV20-1 and TRBJ2-6; D is undetermined. Germline CDR1 DFQATT, CDR2 SNEGSKA (reference sequence). The CDR3 runs to 15 residues. Trimming removed 2 bases at V and 3 bases at J, with 11 bases between. The CDR3 DNA is TGCAGTGCTAGACAGGCCGTTGGTGGGGCCAACGTCCTGACTTTC. Protein product: CSARQAVGGANVLTF.

V usage is TRBV7-9 and J usage is TRBJ2-4, with D possibly called TRBD1 or TRBD2 (5 bases each). Matching the DNA end better, TRBJ2-7 makes the J call doubtful. Germline V lookup: CDR1 SEHNR, CDR2 FQNEAQ (reference sequence). The CDR3 has 13 amino acids. CDR3 in DNA: TGTGCCAGCACGACTATGGGGGCCTACGAGCAGTACTTC. It encodes CASTTMGAYEQYF.

The J gene is TRBJ1-6, the V gene TRBV11-3, with TRBD1 as a possible D gene (5 bases). Germline V lookup: CDR1 SGHNT, CDR2 YENEEA. CDR3 length: 13 residues. Trimming stripped 5 bases from V and 8 bases from J, with 10 bases between. The CDR3 here is CASSQARDSPLHF. In nucleotides, the CDR3 is TGTGCCAGCAGCCAGGCCAGGGATTCACCCCTCCACTTT.

The chain combines TRBV6-1 with TRBJ1-1; D not certain. CDR1 and CDR2 from the germline V gene are MNHNS and SASEGT. The CDR3 is 14 amino acids. With 6 bases removed from V and 0 bases from J, the gap between germline ends came to 11 bases. Here the CDR3 reads CASRSPAVNTEAFF. In DNA, the CDR3 is TGTGCCAGCAGGTCGCCGGCAGTGAACACTGAAGCTTTCTTT.

V gene TRBV28 combines with J gene TRBJ2-7; perhaps TRBD1 as D (6 bases). V was shortened by 3 bases and J by 0 bases, with 9 bases between the two germline ends. CDR3 length: 14 residues. The germline V gene has CDR1 MDHEN and CDR2 SYDVKM. CDR3 sequence: CASSFDRSSYEQYF. DNA for the CDR3: TGTGCCAGCAGTTTTGACAGGAGCTCCTACGAGCAGTACTTC.

This clonotype appeared a few times. Possible read error: a much larger clone is one base away. V is TRBV5-5 and J is TRBJ2-3, with D maybe TRBD2 (6 bases). The CDR3 contains 16 residues. Germline-derived CDR1 and CDR2 are SGHKS and YYEKEE (reference sequence). V lost 4 bases to trimming and J lost 2 bases, with 17 bases between them. CDR3 region: CASSGGDRGVTDTQYF. CDR3 sequence (DNA): TGTGCCAGCAGCGGAGGAGATCGCGGGGTCACAGATACGCAGTATTTT.

This chain connects TRBV7-2 to TRBJ2-7; 13 nucleotides align to TRBD2. Germline lookup yields CDR1 SGHTA and CDR2 FQGNSA. The CDR3 sequence is 17 residues long. V lost 5 bases and J lost 0; bases outside the gene matches: 7. The CDR3 spells CASSPGTSGVSSYEQYF. For the CDR3, the DNA is TGTGCCAGCAGCCCCGGGACTAGCGGGGTAAGCTCCTACGAGCAGTACTTC.

The chain links TRBV6-2 or TRBV6-3 to TRBJ2-7; possible D gene TRBD2, 6 bases. This CDR3 has 15 residues. The V gene's germline CDR1 is MNHEY and CDR2 SVGEGT. Trimming took 5 bases from V and 0 from J, leaving 14 bases between them. CDR3 loop: CASSTGRVPSYEQYF. The CDR3 nucleotides are TGTGCCAGCAGTACCGGGAGAGTCCCCTCCTACGAGCAGTACTTC.

The rearrangement links TRBV2 to TRBJ1-1; maybe TRBD1 (5 bases). The germline V and J ends were trimmed by 9 bases and 4 bases, with 12 bases remaining between them. The V gene's germline CDR1 is SNHLY and CDR2 FYNNEI. CDR3 length equals 12 residues. The CDR3 sequence: CARTNRFTEAFF. The CDR3 coding sequence is TGTGCCAGAACTAACAGGTTCACTGAAGCTTTCTTT.

This rearrangement joins TRBV6-5 to TRBJ2-7; D perhaps matches TRBD1 (7 bases). Looked up from germline, CDR1 is MNHEY and CDR2 is SVGAGI. Between the trimmed V and J ends, which lost 1 base and 2 bases, there was a span of 12 bases. The CDR3 is 15 amino acids. CDR3 loop: CASSYFAGQTYEQYF. In DNA form, the CDR3 reads TGTGCCAGCAGTTACTTTGCGGGACAGACCTACGAGCAGTACTTC.

This chain links TRBV7-2 with TRBJ2-5; 8 nucleotides line up with TRBD2. Germline V gives CDR1 SGHTA, CDR2 FQGNSA. Unmatched junction bases numbered 5, after V lost 0 bases and J lost 5 bases. The CDR3 extends over 15 amino acids. CDR3 loop: CASSLAHSGSETQYF. DNA of the CDR3: TGTGCCAGCAGCTTAGCGCACAGCGGGAGTGAGACCCAGTACTTC. Drawing the rest from reference TRBV7-2 and TRBJ2-5, the complete variable domain is GAGVSQSPSNKVTEKGKDVELRCDPISGHTALYWYRQSLGQGLEFLIYFQGNSAPDKSGLPSDRFSAERTGGSVSTLTIQRTQQEDSAVYLCASSLAHSGSETQYFGPGTRLLVL.

This clonotype was seen a few times. J is TRBJ1-1 and V is TRBV7-6; D remains ambiguous. V shed 3 bases and J shed 4 bases, with 15 bases lying between them. Germline V gives CDR1 SGHVS, CDR2 FNYEAQ. CDR3 size: 15 residues. CDR3 nucleotides: TGTGCCAGCAGCTTTTTTCGGGGTCGTGCCACTGAAGCTTTCTTT. It is translated as CASSFFRGRATEAFF.

This chain joins TRBV3-1 and TRBJ2-5; 12 positions agree with TRBD2. The CDR3 has 18 amino acids. The V gene's germline CDR1 is LGHDT and CDR2 YNNKEL (reference sequence). J gave up 11 bases and V 0 bases, and 16 bases lay outside the gene matches. The CDR3 loop is CASSQDISGLAGYNEQYF. DNA of the CDR3: TGTGCCAGCAGCCAAGACATCTCCGGACTAGCGGGGTACAATGAGCAGTACTTC.

This sequence joins TRBV7-2 and TRBJ2-7; 8 bases line up with TRBD1. CDR3 length: 15 amino acids. V lost 1 base and J lost 5; bases outside the gene matches: 7. Germline lookup yields CDR1 SGHTA and CDR2 FQGNSA. This chain's CDR3 is CASSLDLGTGHEQYF. Here the CDR3 DNA reads TGTGCCAGCAGCTTAGATTTGGGGACAGGCCACGAGCAGTACTTC.

Regarding this clonotype: A clone one base away is much larger, so this may be a read error. The chain employs TRBV6-5 and TRBJ2-1; D gene uncertain. The DNA matches TRBJ2-7 better at its end, which makes the J call doubtful. CDR3 size: 14 residues. Germline lookup yields CDR1 MNHEY and CDR2 SVGAGI. This CDR3 is CASSYSQLYNEQYF. DNA for the CDR3: TGTGCCAGCAGTTACAGCCAGCTCTACAATGAGCAGTACTTC.

This chain links TRBV30 with TRBJ1-2; no firm D call. The germline V gene has CDR1 GTSNPN and CDR2 SVGIG (reference sequence). Trimming stripped 1 base from V and 6 bases from J, with 12 bases between. CDR3 length equals 13 residues. The CDR3 loop is CAWSAQSSDGYTF. In DNA, the CDR3 is TGTGCCTGGAGTGCGCAGTCAAGTGATGGCTACACCTTC.

This clonotype was seen at least ten times. V is TRBV29-1 and J is TRBJ2-7; 10 nucleotides line up with TRBD2. Per the germline V gene, CDR1 is SQVTM and CDR2 is ANQGSEA. The CDR3 length is 13 residues. With 6 bases clipped from V and 12 bases from J, the junction kept 14 bases outside the gene matches. The CDR3 DNA is TGCAGCGTGACAGGGATACTAGCGGGACGGCGGTACTTC. It encodes CSVTGILAGRRYF.

The sample holds many counts of this clonotype. The rearrangement links TRBV20-1 to TRBJ2-1, with 8 bases matching TRBD1. The CDR3 has 15 amino acids. Germline assignment: CDR1 DFQATT and CDR2 SNEGSKA (reference sequence). V lost 2 bases to trimming and J lost 9 bases; unmatched junction nucleotides: 12. In DNA, the CDR3 is TGCAGTGCTAGAATTAGGACCGGGACAGGACCTGAGCAGTTCTTC. Translating gives CSARIRTGTGPEQFF.

This clonotype has just a few counts. This chain links TRBV4-2 with TRBJ2-3; 8 positions match TRBD2. The CDR3 is 17 residues long. The V gene's germline CDR1 is LGHNA and CDR2 YNFKEQ. The junction had 13 bases not matched to a gene; V was cut back by 3 bases and J by 5 bases. The CDR3 is CASSHSVVAGSEDTQYF. CDR3 DNA sequence: TGTGCCAGCAGCCACTCGGTAGTAGCGGGGTCGGAAGATACGCAGTATTTT.

The chain combines TRBV7-2 with TRBJ2-5; D tentatively fits TRBD1 or TRBD2 (5 bases each). V lost 1 base and J lost 11, with 20 bases in between. The CDR3 has 15 residues. Germline CDR1 reads SGHTA; CDR2 reads FQGNSA. CDR3 bases: TGTGCCAGCAGCTTAGGGGGACCCCGGCCGGATGAGCAGTACTTC. Its translation is CASSLGGPRPDEQYF.

The J gene is TRBJ2-1, the V gene TRBV20-1, with D perhaps given as TRBD1 or TRBD2 (5 bases each). The CDR3 loop spans 14 amino acids. Deletions cut 0 bases from V and 4 bases from J, with 10 bases between. Germline V lookup: CDR1 DFQATT, CDR2 SNEGSKA (reference sequence). The CDR3 protein is CSAREKGRYNEQFF. The CDR3 bases are TGCAGTGCTAGAGAAAAGGGACGATACAATGAGCAGTTCTTC.

V usage is TRBV10-1 and J usage is TRBJ1-2; D remains unclear. V lost 0 bases to trimming and J lost 4 bases, with 9 bases between them. This CDR3 spans 14 amino acids. Per germline, CDR1 WNHNN and CDR2 SYGVQD (reference sequence). The CDR3 reads CASSESGNPYGYTF. The CDR3 bases are TGCGCCAGCAGTGAGTCGGGGAACCCCTATGGCTACACCTTC.

This clonotype was detected a few times. The chain employs TRBV2 and TRBJ1-4, with 10 bases fitting TRBD1. V gave up 6 bases and J gave up 3 bases; unmatched junction bases: 1. Germline loops: CDR1 SNHLY, CDR2 FYNNEI. The CDR3 runs 14 residues. CDR3 region: CASRGQGANEKLFF. The CDR3 nucleotides are TGTGCCAGCAGAGGACAGGGGGCTAATGAAAAACTGTTTTTT.

This chain links TRBV7-4 with TRBJ2-1; D perhaps matches TRBD1 (7 bases). The J call may be in error: the DNA end matches TRBJ2-7 better. The germline V gene has CDR1 SGHVT and CDR2 SQSDAQ. The CDR3 is made up of 15 amino acids. CDR3 sequence: CASSLEQGGMGEQYF. Written as DNA, the CDR3 is TGTGCCAGCAGCTTAGAGCAGGGGGGAATGGGTGAGCAGTACTTC.

This clonotype was detected ten times or more. The CDR3 reads CASSSVRQGDEKLFF. CDR3 bases: TGTGCCAGCAGTTCCGTCCGACAGGGCGATGAAAAACTGTTTTTT. This chain links TRBV6-1 with TRBJ1-4, with TRBD1 identical over 7 bases. The CDR3 length is 15 residues. The germline gives CDR1 MNHNS, CDR2 SASEGT. V trimming: 5 bases; J trimming: 6 bases; junction bases outside the gene matches: 9.

This clonotype was counted only a few times. The rearrangement uses TRBV29-1 and TRBJ1-2; D is unresolved. The CDR3 sequence is 12 residues long. CDR1 and CDR2 from the germline V gene are SQVTM and ANQGSEA. Trimming stripped 4 bases from V and 2 bases from J, with 8 bases between. The CDR3: CSVGAANYGYTF. The CDR3 DNA sequence: TGCAGCGTTGGTGCAGCCAACTATGGCTACACCTTC.